This T cell receptor (beta chain) is from a study of blood T cell repertoires in COVID-19. Study-level background: Some COVID-19 samples were acute and others convalescent; all came from the United States, Italy and Spain. PBMCs, B-cell-depleted T cells, or T cells were the source of the cDNA or gDNA that made up the material.

After removal of 10 bases from V and 7 bases from J, the junction contained 8 bases not matched to a gene. Germline V gives CDR1 ENHRY, CDR2 SYGVKD. There are 14 residues in the CDR3. Authors' analysis steps: The assay estimated nucleated cells by amplifying reference gene primers. Libraries were prepared by immunoSEQ multiplex PCR; TCRdb keeps only in-frame clonotypes and omits some of them. V, J and clone size are those of that table, while D and trimming were read from the DNA. The top ten clones hold more than 4.5% of a sample with around 210,000 clones, roughly 85% of them seen once. During active infection, Seattle patients enrolled and were then monitored through disease.

The clonotype originates from a man aged 45-65 years with COVID-19, enrolled during active disease. The sequencing input was peripheral blood. The chain combines TRBV10-3 with TRBJ1-6; 9 bases line up with TRBD1. CDR3 in amino acids: CATRAGTGNSPLHF. The CDR3 nucleotides are TGTGCCACCAGGGCCGGGACAGGGAATTCACCCCTCCACTTT.